This T cell receptor beta chain stems from a study of T cell changes during pregnancy in multiple sclerosis. Trimming left V 5 bases short and J 4 bases short, with 10 bases between. Germline lookup yields CDR1 MNHEY and CDR2 SMNVEV (reference sequence). This CDR3 contains 13 residues. This table comes from immunoSEQ multiplex PCR, and its TCRdb copy is limited to in-frame clones, with some not included. The sample carries tens of thousands of clones, roughly 92% recorded once. The sequences come from peripheral blood, collected in the second trimester of pregnancy. The TCR was taken from a female donor with multiple sclerosis, enrolled in a pregnancy study. The chain has TRBV27 and TRBJ2-3, with D possibly TRBD1 on 5 matching bases. DNA for the CDR3: TGTGCCAGCAGTCGGCAGGGTTCAGATACGCAGTATTTT. Translating gives CASSRQGSDTQYF.